The clone carrying this T cell receptor beta chain was seen more than once but under ten times. The antigen remains unidentified. The data are from a study of identical twins. V lost 9 bases, J lost 1 base, and 7 bases lay in between. This CDR3 region has 12 residues. Germline loops: CDR1 SNHLY, CDR2 FYNNEI. cDNA carried unique molecular identifiers, and a universal primer site was added by template switching. TCRdb used MiXCR to reprocess the 5' RACE reads, holding one entry per CDR3 protein. This sample has 400,000 or so distinct CDR3 sequences; about 9% occur once, and the top ten carry 8% to 9.5%. Study-wide results and limits: Fewer insertions marked abundant cord blood beta clonotypes; young adult naive trended weakly, memory not at all. Where beta out-of-frame sequences were concerned, excess twin sharing was weaker.

The sequenced sample consisted of naive T cells sorted from blood. This chain joins TRBV2 and TRBJ2-1, with no clear D. The clonotype was recovered from a woman aged 45-60 years in good health. The CDR3, as DNA: TGTGCCAGAAAAGGGTCCTACAATGAGCAGTTCTTC. Translated, it gives CARKGSYNEQFF.